This TCR beta chain stems from a study of OX40 agonist ivuxolimab in advanced cancers. For the study at large: Three dose-escalation patients had partial responses: one with hepatocellular carcinoma and two with cutaneous melanoma.

Germline V gene sequence: CDR1 MNHNS, CDR2 SASEGT. The junction had 2 bases not matched to a gene; V was cut back by 6 bases and J by 3 bases. The CDR3 contains 13 residues. Sequencing used immunoSEQ multiplex PCR; TCRdb keeps in-frame clones, though not all of them. The sample contains 40,000 to 60,000 clones, 88% of which appear only once. Autoimmune disease history or systemic immunosuppression was exclusionary. At baseline, cycle 4 day 1, and cycle 7 day 1, blood was sampled. Concerning this clone itself: Its matching antigen is unknown.

Findings of the study overall: Not determined was the antigen specificity of the expanded peripheral T cells.

Here the sequenced sample was CD4+ or CD8+ T cells sorted from blood, taken in a trial of the OX40 agonist ivuxolimab. The chain has TRBV6-1 and TRBJ1-2; 9 nucleotides align to TRBD1. This receptor was identified in an adult with an advanced solid tumor such as melanoma, head and neck, liver or kidney cancer. The CDR3 here is CASSRDRDYGYTF. The CDR3 DNA sequence: TGTGCCAGCAGCCGGGACAGGGACTATGGCTACACCTTC.